Each of the 9 T cell receptor beta chains below was sequenced from the same sample in a study of tumor-infiltrating lymphocytes in oesophageal squamous cell carcinoma. TCRdb called the PCR reads again in MiXCR, with one record for every CDR3 protein. The sample has around 16,000 distinct CDR3 sequences; 40% to 60% are singletons. Sequenced: esophageal tumor tissue. These receptors all stem from a male donor with esophageal squamous cell carcinoma.

The chain is built from TRBV6-8 and TRBJ2-3; D is unresolved. The better agreement between TRBJ2-7 and the DNA end casts doubt on the J call. The germline V gene has CDR1 MNHGY and CDR2 SAAAGT. CDR3 length: 14 residues. CDR3 bases: TGTGCCAGCAGTCACAAAGACCCTTCATACGAGCAGTACTTC. This codes for CASSHKDPSYEQYF.

The chain has TRBV7-8 and TRBJ2-7, with D possibly TRBD1 on 6 matching bases. The CDR3 contains 14 residues. Germline CDR1 is SGHVS and CDR2 is FQNEAQ. V dropped 3 bases and J dropped 0 bases, with 9 bases sitting between them. In DNA form, the CDR3 reads TGTGCCAGCAGCTTTGGACAGCTCTCCTACGAGCAGTACTTC. As protein: CASSFGQLSYEQYF.

Turning to this clonotype: The CDR3 carries no conserved terminal phenylalanine or tryptophan, so it likely arises from a read error. No DNA is shown, since the ends of the CDR3 on it are uncertain; the CDR3 is the one TCRdb lists. The chain joins TRBV5-1 to TRBJ2-7; the DNA was not compared with TRBD1, the D call given in the table. Counting both end residues, the CDR3 totals 16 amino acids. CDR1 and CDR2 (germline): SGHRS, YFSETQ. CDR3 region: CASSLGTGGYGYTFGS.

Details on this clonotype: The junction differs from germline at one of its ends, possibly a read error. This chain connects TRBV7-6 to TRBJ2-5, with 9 bases lining up with TRBD2. The germline CDR1 and CDR2 sequences are SGHVS and FNYEAQ. The CDR3 contains 14 residues. The CDR3 DNA sequence: TGTGCTAGCAGCCCGGGGACTAGCAGCAAGACCCAGTACTTC. This gives the protein CASSPGTSSKTQYF.

Concerning this clonotype itself: A much larger clone is a single base away; this may be a read error. The CDR3 DNA reads TGCGCCAGCAGTGAGCCAACCGGGACAGGGGTTATCTCTAGAAACACCATATATTTT. It encodes CASSEPTGTGVISRNTIYF. This rearrangement joins TRBV10-2 to TRBJ2-1; the match to TRBD1 covers 10 bases. The J call may be in error: the DNA end matches TRBJ1-3 better. Per the germline V gene, CDR1 is WSHSY and CDR2 is SAAADI. The CDR3 totals 19 residues.

This clonotype showed up just once. The chain links TRBV7-6 to TRBJ2-3; D is uncertain. CDR3 length: 13 residues. Germline V gives CDR1 SGHVS, CDR2 FNYEAQ. The germline V and J ends were trimmed by 3 bases and 1 base, with 5 bases remaining between them. The CDR3 nucleotides are TGTGCCAGCAGCTTCGGAGGCACAGATACGCAGTATTTT. It yields the protein CASSFGGTDTQYF.

This clonotype came up many times. The gene calls are TRBV24-1 and TRBJ2-5, with D hard to call. This CDR3 spans 15 amino acids. Trimming shortened V by 0 bases and J by 11 bases, and 18 bases separated the two germline ends. Germline V CDR1 and CDR2: KGHDR, SFDVKD. CDR3 in amino acids: CATSDLWTAPNEQYF. CDR3 nucleotide sequence: TGTGCCACCAGTGATTTGTGGACCGCTCCGAATGAGCAGTACTTC.

This clonotype is categorized as medium-sized. V and J are TRBV7-3 and TRBJ2-5; D is ambiguous. Germline values: CDR1 SGHTA, CDR2 FQGTGA. The CDR3 consists of 12 residues. Trimming removed 4 bases from V and 5 bases from J, with 8 bases in between. The CDR3 region has the DNA TGTGCCAGCAGCTCCATCGGGGAGACCCAGTACTTC. This encodes CASSSIGETQYF.

This clonotype was counted between two and nine times. The V and J genes are TRBV7-2 and TRBJ2-7; TRBD1 or TRBD2 may be the D gene (5 bases each). V was shortened by 2 bases and J by 5 bases, with 10 bases between the two germline ends. The CDR3 loop spans 13 amino acids. Germline V gene data show CDR1 as SGHTA and CDR2 as FQGNSA. CDR3 in DNA: TGTGCCAGCAGCTTATCGGGACCCAACGAGCAGTACTTC. It encodes CASSLSGPNEQYF. Complete variable domain (other parts from reference TRBV7-2 and TRBJ2-7): GAGVSQSPSNKVTEKGKDVELRCDPISGHTALYWYRQSLGQGLEFLIYFQGNSAPDKSGLPSDRFSAERTGGSVSTLTIQRTQQEDSAVYLCASSLSGPNEQYFGPGTRLTVT.